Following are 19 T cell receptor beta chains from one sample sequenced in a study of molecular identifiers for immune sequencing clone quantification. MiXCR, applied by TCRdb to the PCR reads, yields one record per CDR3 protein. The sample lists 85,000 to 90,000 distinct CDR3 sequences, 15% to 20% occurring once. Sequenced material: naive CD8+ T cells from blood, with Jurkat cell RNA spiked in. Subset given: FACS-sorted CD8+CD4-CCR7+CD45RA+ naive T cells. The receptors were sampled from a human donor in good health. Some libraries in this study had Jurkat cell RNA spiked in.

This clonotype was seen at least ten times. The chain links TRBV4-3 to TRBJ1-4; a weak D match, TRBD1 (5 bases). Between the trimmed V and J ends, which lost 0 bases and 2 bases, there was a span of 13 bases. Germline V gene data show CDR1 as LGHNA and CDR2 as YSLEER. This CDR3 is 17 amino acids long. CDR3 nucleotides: TGCGCCAGCAGCCAAGATTCCCGGGGCATGACTAATGAAAAACTGTTTTTT. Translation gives CASSQDSRGMTNEKLFF.

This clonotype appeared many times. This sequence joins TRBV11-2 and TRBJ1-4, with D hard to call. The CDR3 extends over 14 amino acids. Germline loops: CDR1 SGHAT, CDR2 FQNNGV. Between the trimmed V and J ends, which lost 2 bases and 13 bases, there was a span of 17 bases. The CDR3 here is CASSLLGRSDGLFF. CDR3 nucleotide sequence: TGTGCCAGCAGCTTATTAGGGCGGAGTGACGGACTGTTTTTT.

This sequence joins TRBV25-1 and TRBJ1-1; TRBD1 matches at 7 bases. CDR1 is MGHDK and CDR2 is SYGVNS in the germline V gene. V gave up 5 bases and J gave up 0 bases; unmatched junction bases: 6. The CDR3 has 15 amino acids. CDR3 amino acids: CASSKTTGLNTEAFF. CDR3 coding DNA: TGTGCCAGCAGTAAAACGACAGGGCTGAACACTGAAGCTTTCTTT.

The CDR3 spells CASSSQAQGTQPQHF. The DNA of the CDR3 is TGTGCCAGCAGCTCCCAGGCCCAGGGGACTCAGCCCCAGCATTTT. V usage is TRBV5-6 and J usage is TRBJ1-5, with D possibly TRBD1 on 6 matching bases. Germline CDR1 reads SGHDT; CDR2 reads YYEEEE. V was shortened by 3 bases and J by 6 bases, with 16 bases between the two germline ends. This CDR3 region has 15 residues.

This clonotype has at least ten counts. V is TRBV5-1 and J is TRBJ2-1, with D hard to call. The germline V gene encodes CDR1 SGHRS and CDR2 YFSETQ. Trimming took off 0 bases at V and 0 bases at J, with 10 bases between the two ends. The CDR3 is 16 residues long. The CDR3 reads CASSLGSPSSYNEQFF. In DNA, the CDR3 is TGCGCCAGCAGCTTGGGGTCCCCTAGCTCCTACAATGAGCAGTTCTTC.

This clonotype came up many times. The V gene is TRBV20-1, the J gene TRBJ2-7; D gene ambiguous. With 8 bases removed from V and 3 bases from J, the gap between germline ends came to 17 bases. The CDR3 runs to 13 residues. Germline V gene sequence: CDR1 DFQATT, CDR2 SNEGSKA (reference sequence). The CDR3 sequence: CSPRALSFYEQYF. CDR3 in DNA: TGCAGTCCCCGTGCGCTATCCTTCTACGAGCAGTACTTC.

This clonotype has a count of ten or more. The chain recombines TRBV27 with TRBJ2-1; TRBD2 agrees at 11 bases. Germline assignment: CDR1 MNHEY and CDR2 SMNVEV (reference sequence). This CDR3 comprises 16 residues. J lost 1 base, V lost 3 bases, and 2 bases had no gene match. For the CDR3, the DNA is TGTGCCAGCAGTTTTCTAGCGGGAGGATCCTACAATGAGCAGTTCTTC. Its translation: CASSFLAGGSYNEQFF.

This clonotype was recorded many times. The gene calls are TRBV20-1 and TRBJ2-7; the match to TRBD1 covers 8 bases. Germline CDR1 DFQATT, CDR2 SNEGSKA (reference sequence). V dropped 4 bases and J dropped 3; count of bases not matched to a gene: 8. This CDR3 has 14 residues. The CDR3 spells CSAKGDRGSYEQYF. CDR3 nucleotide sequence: TGCAGTGCTAAAGGAGACAGGGGAAGCTACGAGCAGTACTTC.

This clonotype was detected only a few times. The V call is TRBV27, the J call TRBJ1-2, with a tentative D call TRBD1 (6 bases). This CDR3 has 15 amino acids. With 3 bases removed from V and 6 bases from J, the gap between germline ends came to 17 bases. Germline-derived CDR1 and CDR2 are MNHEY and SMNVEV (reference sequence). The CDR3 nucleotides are TGTGCCAGCAGTTTTCGAAATCAGGGGCGGAATGGCTACACCTTC. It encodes CASSFRNQGRNGYTF.

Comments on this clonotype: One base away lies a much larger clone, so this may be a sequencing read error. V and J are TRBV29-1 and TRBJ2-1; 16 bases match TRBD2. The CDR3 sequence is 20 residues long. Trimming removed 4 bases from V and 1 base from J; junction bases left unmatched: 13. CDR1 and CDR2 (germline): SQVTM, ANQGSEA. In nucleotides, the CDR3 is TGCAGCGTTGGTGGGGAGTCGGGACTAGCGGGAGGGTTATCCTACAATGAGCAGTTCTTC. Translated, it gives CSVGGESGLAGGLSYNEQFF.

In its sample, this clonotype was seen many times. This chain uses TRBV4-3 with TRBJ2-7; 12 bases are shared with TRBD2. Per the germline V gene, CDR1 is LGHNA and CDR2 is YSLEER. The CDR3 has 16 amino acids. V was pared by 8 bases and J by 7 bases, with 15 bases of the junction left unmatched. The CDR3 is CASPRYLAGGQSEQYF. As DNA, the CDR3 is TGCGCCAGCCCCCGCTATCTAGCGGGAGGGCAGTCGGAGCAGTACTTC.

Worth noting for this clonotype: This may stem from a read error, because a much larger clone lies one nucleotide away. This chain's CDR3 is CASSYGPLAYSEQFF. DNA for the CDR3: TGTGCCAGCAGTTACGGACCGTTGGCCTACAGTGAGCAGTTCTTC. The V gene is TRBV6-5, the J gene TRBJ2-1; D not resolved. Germline V gene data show CDR1 as MNHEY and CDR2 as SVGAGI. The CDR3 extends over 15 amino acids.

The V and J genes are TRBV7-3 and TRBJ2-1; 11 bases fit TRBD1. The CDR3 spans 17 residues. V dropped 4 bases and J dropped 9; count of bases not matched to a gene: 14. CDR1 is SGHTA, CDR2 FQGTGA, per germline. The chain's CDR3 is CASSYRLPGQGVGEQFF. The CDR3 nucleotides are TGTGCCAGCAGCTACCGGTTACCGGGACAGGGGGTTGGTGAGCAGTTCTTC.

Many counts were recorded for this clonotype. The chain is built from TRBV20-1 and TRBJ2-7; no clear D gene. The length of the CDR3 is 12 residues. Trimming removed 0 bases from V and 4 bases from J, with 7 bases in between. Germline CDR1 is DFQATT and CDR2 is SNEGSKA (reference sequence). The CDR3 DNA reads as TGCAGTGCTAGAGATATAGGTTACGAGCAGTACTTC. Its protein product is CSARDIGYEQYF.

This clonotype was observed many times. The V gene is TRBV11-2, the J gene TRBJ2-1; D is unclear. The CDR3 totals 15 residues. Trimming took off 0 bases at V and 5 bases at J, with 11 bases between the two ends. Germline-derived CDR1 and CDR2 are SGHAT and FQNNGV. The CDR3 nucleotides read TGTGCCAGCAGCTTAGAAGTCCCCCGGAACAATGAGCAGTTCTTC. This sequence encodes CASSLEVPRNNEQFF.

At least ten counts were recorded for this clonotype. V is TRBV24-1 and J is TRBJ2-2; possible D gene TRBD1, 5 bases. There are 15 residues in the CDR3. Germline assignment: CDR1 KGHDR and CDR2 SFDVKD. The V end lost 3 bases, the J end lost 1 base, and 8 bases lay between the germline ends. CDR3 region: CATSDTQGNTGELFF. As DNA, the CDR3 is TGTGCCACCAGTGATACGCAGGGGAACACCGGGGAGCTGTTTTTT.

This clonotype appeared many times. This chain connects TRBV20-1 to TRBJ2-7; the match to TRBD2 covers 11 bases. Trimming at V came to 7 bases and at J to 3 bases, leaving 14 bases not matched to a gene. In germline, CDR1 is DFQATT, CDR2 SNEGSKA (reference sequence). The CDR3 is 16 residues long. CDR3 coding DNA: TGCAGTGTCAGGCCCCAGGGACTAGCGGTTTTCTACGAGCAGTACTTC. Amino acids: CSVRPQGLAVFYEQYF.

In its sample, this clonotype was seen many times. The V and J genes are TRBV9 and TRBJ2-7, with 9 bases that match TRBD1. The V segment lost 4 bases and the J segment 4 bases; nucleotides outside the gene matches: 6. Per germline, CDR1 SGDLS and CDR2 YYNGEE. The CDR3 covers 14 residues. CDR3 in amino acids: CASSSGQGRYEQYF. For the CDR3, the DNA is TGTGCCAGCAGCTCTGGACAGGGGAGGTACGAGCAGTACTTC.

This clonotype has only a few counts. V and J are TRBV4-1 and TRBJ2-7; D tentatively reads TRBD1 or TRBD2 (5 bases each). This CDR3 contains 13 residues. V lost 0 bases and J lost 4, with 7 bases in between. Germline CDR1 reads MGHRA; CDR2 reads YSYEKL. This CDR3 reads CASSQDWGYEQYF. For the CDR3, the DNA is TGCGCCAGCAGCCAAGATTGGGGGTACGAGCAGTACTTC.